The entry that follows covers one TCR beta chain sequence. Its antigen is not identified. Trimming took 7 bases from V and 6 from J, leaving 21 bases between them. This CDR3 spans 15 amino acids. Germline-derived CDR1 and CDR2 are SQVTM and ANQGSEA. These data are taken from a study of Graves' ophthalmopathy and Graves' hyperthyroidism. Looking at the study overall: Hyperthyroidism counted as stable given no ophthalmopathy within 18 months of follow-up. Findings of the study overall: Ophthalmopathy was separated from stable hyperthyroidism by a 13-signature model with 87.88% sensitivity and around 81% specificity. Blood contained most expanded thyroid clonotypes exceeding 0.001 frequency.

Orbital computed tomography, together with clinical symptoms, serum thyroxine, TRAb and thyroid ultrasound, was used for diagnosis. The sequenced template was RNA, covering the TCR beta CDR3 region. In the first round, RT-PCR was carried out with HTBI primers, and a multiplex PCR formed the second round. Using its own MiXCR run on the multiplex PCR reads, TCRdb lists one record per CDR3 protein. This table holds 580,000 or so distinct CDR3 sequences, about 35% found once. The V gene is TRBV29-1, the J gene TRBJ1-4, with D possibly matching TRBD1 (6 bases). The sequenced sample consisted of peripheral blood or thyroid tissue (not recorded which). The sequence derives from an adult man with Graves' hyperthyroidism. CDR3 in DNA: TGCAGCGACAACCCCCTCTCACAGGGATATGAAAAACTGTTTTTT. This translates into CSDNPLSQGYEKLFF.